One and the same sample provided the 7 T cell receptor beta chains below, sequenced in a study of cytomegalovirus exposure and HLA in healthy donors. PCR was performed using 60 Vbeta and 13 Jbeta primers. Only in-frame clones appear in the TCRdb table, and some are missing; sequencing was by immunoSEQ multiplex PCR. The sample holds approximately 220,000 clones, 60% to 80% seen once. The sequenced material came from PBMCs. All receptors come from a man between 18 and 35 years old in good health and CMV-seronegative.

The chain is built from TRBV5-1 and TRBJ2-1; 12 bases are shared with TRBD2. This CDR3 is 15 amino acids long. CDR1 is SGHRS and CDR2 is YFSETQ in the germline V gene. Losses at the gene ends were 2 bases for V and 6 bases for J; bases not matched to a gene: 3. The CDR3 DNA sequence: TGCGCCAGCAGCTTACTAGCGGGGGGACGCAATGAGCAGTTCTTC. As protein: CASSLLAGGRNEQFF.

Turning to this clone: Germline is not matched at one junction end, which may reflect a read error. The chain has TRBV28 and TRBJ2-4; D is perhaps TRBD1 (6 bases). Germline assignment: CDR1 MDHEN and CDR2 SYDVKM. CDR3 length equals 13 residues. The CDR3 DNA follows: TGTGCCAGCAGCCCAGGGGCCATAAACATTCAGTACTTC. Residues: CASSPGAINIQYF.

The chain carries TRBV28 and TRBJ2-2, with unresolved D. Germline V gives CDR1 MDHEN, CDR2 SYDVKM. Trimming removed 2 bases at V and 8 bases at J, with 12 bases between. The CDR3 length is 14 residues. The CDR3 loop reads CASSLSLVFGELFF. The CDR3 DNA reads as TGTGCCAGCAGTTTAAGCCTGGTGTTTGGGGAGCTGTTTTTT.

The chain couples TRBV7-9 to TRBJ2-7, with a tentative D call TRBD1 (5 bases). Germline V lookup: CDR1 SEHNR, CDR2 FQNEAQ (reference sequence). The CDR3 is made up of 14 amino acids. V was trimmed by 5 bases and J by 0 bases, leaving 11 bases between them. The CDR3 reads CASSRQIGSYEQYF. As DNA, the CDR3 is TGTGCCAGCAGCCGACAGATAGGCTCCTACGAGCAGTACTTC.

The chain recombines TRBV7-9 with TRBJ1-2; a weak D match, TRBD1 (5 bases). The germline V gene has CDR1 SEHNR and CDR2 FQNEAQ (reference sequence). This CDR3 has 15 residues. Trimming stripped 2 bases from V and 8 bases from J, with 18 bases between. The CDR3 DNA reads TGTGCCAGCAGCTTAAGCCGCGGGAGGGGCGAGGGCTACACCTTC. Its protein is CASSLSRGRGEGYTF.

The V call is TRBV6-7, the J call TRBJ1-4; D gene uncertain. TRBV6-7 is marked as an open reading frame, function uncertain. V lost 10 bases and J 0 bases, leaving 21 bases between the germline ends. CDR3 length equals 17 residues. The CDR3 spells CANSDRPEGPTNEKLFF. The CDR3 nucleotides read TGTGCCAACTCAGACCGGCCCGAGGGCCCAACTAATGAAAAACTGTTTTTT.

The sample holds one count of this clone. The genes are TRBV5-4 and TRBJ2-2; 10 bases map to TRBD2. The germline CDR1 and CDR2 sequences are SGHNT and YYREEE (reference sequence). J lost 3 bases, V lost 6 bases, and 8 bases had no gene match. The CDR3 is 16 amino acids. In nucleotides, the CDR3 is TGTGCCAGCAACAGGAGCGGGGGGGCCGACACCGGGGAGCTGTTTTTT. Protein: CASNRSGGADTGELFF.